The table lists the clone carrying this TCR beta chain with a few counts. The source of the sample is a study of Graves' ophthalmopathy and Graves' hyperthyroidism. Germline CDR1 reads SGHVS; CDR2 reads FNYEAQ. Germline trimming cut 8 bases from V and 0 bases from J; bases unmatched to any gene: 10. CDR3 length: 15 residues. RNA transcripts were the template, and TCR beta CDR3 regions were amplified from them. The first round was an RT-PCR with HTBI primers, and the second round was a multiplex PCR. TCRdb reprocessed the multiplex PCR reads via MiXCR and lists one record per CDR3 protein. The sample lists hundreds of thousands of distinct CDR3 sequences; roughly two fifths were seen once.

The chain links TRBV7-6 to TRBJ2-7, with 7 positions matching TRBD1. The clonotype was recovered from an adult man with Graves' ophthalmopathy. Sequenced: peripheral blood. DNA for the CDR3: TGTGCCAGCTCACCACCGTCAGGGGGCTCCTACGAGCAGTACTTC. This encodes CASSPPSGGSYEQYF.